This record covers a single T cell receptor (beta chain). The antigen is not known. Since all of the isolated RNA was reverse transcribed, expressed TCRB transcripts were what got sequenced. Using immunoSEQ multiplex PCR, the repertoire was profiled, and TCRdb retains in-frame clones only, with some absent. The sample shows tens of thousands of clones, 55% to 75% of them seen only once. Trimming removed 1 base at V and 5 bases at J, with 9 bases between. The CDR3 sequence is 13 residues long. Germline CDR1 and CDR2: KGHSH and LQKENI. This sample was taken from a study of beta chain features in type 1 diabetes. Study-level results: TCRB CDR3s were moderately but significantly shorter in Type 1 diabetes patients in all four CD4+ subsets.

The specimen was stem cell memory CD4+ T cells from blood. The receptor was derived from a woman in her thirties with type 1 diabetes. The chain links TRBV18 to TRBJ2-7; maybe TRBD2 (6 bases). CDR3 nucleotide sequence: TGTGCCAGCTCACCACGGGGGGACGACGAGCAGTACTTC. Translation gives CASSPRGDDEQYF.